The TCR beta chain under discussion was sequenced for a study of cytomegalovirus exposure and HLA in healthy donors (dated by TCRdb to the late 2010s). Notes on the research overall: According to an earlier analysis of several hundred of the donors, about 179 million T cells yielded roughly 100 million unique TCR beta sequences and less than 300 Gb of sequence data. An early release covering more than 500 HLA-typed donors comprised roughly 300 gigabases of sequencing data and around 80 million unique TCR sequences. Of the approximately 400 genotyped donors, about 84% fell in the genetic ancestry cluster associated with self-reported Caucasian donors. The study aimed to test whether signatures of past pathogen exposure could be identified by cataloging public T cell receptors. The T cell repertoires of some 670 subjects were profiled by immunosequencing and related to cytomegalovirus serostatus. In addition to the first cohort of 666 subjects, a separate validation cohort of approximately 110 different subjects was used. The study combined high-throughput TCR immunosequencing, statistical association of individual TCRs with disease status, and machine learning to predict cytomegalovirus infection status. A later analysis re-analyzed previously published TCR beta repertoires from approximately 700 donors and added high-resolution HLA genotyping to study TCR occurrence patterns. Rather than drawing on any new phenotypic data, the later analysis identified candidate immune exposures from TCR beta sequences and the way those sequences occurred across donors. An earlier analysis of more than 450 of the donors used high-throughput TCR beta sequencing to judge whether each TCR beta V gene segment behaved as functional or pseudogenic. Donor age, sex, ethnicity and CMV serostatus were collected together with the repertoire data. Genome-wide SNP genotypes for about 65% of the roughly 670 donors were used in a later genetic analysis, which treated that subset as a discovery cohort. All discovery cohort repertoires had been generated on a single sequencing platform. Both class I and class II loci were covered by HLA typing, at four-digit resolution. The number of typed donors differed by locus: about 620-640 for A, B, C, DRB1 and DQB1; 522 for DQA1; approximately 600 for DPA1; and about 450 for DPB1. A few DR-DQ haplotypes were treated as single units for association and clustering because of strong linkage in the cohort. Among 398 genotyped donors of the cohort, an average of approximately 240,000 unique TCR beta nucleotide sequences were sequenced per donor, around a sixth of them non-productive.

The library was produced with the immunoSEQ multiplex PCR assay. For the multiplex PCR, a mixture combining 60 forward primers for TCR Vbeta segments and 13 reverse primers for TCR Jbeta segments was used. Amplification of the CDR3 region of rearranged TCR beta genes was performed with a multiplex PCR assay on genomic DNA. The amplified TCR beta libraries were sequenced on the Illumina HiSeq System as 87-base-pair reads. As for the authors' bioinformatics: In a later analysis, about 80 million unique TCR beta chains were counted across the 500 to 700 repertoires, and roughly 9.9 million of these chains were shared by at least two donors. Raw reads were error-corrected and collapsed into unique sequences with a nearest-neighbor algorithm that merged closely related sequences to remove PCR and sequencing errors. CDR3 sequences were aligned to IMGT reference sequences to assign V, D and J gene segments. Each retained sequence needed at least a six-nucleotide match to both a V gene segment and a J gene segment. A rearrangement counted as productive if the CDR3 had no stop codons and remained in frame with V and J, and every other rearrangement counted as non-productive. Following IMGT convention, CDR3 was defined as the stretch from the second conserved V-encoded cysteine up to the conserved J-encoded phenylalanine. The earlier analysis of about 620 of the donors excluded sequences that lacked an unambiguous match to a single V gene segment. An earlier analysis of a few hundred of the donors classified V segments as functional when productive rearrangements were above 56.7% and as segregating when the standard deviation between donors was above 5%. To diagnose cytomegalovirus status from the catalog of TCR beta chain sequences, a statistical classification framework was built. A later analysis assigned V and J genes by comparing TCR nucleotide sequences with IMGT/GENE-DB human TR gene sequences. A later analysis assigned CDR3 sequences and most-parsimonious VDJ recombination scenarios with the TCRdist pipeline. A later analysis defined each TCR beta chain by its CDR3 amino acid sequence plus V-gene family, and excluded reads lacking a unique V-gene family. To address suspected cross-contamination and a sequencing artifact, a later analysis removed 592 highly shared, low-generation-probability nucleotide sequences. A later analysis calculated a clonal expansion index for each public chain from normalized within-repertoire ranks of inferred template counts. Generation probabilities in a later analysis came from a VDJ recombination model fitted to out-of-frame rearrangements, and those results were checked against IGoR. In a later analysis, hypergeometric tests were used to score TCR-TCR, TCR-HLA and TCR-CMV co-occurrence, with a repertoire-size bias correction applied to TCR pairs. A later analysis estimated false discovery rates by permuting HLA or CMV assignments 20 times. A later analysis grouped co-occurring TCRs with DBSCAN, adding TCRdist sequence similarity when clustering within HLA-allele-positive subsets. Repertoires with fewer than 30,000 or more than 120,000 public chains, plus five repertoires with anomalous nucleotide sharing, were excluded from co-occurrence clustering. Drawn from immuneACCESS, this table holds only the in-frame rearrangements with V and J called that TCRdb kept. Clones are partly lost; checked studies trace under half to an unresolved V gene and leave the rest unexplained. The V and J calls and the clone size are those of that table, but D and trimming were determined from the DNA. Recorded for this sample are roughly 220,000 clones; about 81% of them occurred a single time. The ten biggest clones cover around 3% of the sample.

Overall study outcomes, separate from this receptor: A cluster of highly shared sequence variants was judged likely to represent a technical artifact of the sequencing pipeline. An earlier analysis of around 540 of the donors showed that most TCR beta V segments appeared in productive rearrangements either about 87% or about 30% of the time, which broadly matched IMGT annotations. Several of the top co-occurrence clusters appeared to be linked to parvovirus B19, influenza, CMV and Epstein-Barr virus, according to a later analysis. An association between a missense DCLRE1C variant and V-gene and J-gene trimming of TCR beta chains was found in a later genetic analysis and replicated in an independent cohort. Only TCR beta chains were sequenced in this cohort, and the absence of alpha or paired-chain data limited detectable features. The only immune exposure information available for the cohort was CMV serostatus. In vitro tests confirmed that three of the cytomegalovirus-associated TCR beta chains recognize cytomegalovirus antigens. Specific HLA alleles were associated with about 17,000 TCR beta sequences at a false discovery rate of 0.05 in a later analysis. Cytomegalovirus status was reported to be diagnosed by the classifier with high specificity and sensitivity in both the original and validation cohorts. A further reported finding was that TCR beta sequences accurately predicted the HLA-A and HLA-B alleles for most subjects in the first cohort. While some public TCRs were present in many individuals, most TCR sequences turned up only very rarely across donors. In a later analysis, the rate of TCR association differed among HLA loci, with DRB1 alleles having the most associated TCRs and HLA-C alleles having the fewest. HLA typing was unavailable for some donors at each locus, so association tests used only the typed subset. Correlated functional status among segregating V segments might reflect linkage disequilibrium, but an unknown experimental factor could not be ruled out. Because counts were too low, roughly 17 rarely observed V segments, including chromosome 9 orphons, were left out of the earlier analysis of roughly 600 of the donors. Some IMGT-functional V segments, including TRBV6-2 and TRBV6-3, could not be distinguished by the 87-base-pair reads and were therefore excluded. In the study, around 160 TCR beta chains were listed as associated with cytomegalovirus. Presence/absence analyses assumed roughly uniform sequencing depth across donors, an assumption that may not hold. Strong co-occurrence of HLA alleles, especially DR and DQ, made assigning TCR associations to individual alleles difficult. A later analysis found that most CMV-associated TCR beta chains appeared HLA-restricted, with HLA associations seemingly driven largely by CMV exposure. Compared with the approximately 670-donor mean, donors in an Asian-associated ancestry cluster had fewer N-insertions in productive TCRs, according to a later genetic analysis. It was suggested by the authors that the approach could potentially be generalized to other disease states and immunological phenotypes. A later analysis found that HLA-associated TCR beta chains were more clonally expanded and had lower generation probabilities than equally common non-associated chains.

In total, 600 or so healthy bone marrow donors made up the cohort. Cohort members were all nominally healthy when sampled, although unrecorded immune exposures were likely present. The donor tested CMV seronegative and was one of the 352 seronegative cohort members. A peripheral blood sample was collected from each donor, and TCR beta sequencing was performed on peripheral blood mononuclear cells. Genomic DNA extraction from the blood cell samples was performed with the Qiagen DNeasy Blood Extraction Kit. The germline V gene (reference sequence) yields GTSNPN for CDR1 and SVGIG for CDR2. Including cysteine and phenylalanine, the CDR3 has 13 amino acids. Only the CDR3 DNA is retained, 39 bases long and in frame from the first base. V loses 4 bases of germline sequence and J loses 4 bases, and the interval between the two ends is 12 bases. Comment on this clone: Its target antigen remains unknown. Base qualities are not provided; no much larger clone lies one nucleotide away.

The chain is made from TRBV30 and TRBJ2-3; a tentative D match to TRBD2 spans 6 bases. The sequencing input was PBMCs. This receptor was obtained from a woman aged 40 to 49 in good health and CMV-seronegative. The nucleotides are TGTGCCTGGAATGGTGCGGGATCAGATACGCAGTATTTT. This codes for CAWNGAGSDTQYF.